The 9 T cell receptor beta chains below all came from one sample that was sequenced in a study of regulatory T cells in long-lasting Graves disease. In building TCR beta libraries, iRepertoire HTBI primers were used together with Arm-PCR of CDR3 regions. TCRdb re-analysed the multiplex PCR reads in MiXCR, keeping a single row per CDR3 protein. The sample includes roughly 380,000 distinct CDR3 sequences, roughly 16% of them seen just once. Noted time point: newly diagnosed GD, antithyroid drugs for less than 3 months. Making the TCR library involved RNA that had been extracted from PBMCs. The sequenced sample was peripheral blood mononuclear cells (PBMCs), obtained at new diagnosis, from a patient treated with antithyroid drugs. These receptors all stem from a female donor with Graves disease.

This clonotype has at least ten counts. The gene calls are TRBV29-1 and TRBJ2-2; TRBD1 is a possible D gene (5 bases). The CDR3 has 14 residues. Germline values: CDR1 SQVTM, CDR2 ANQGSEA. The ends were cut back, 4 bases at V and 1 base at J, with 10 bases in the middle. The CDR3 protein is CSVGITGNTGELFF. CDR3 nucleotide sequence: TGCAGCGTTGGGATCACAGGGAACACCGGGGAGCTGTTTTTT.

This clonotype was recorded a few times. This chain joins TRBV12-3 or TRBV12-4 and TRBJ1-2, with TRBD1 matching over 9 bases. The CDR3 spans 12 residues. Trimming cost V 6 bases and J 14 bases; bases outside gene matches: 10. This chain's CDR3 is CASSRYRDRETF. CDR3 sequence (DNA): TGTGCCAGCAGCCGCTACCGGGACAGGGAAACCTTC.

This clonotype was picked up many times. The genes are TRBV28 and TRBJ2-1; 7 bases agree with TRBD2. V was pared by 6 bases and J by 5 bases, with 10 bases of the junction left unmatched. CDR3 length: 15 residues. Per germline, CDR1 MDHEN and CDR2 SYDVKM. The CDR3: CASRDDQRGNNEQFF. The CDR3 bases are TGTGCCAGCAGGGATGACCAGCGGGGCAACAATGAGCAGTTCTTC.

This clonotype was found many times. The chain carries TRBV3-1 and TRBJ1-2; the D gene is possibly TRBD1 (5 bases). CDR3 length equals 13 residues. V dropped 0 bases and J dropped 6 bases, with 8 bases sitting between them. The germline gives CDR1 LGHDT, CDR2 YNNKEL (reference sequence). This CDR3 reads CASSQDRVDGYTF. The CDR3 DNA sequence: TGTGCCAGCAGCCAAGACAGGGTGGATGGCTACACCTTC.

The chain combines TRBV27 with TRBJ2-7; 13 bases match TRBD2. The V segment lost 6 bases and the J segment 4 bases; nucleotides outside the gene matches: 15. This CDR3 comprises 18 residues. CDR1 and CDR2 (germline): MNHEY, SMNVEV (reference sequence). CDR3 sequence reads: CASRLYRGGTSGTYEQYF. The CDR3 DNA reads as TGTGCCAGCAGACTGTACAGGGGGGGGACTAGCGGGACTTACGAGCAGTACTTC.

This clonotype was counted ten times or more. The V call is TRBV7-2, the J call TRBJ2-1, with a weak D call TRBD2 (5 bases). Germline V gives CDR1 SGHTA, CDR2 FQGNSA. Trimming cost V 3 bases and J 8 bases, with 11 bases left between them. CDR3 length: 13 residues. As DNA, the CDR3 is TGTGCCAGCAGCTTCTCTAGCTGGGATGAGCAGTTCTTC. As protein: CASSFSSWDEQFF. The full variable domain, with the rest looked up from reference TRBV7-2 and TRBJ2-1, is GAGVSQSPSNKVTEKGKDVELRCDPISGHTALYWYRQSLGQGLEFLIYFQGNSAPDKSGLPSDRFSAERTGGSVSTLTIQRTQQEDSAVYLCASSFSSWDEQFFGPGTRLTVL.

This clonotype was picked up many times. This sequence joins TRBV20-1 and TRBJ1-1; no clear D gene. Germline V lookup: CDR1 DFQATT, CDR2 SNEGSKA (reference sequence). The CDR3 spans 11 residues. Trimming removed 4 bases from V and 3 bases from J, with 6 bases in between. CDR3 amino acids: CSATKDTEAFF. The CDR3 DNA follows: TGCAGTGCTACGAAAGACACTGAAGCTTTCTTT.

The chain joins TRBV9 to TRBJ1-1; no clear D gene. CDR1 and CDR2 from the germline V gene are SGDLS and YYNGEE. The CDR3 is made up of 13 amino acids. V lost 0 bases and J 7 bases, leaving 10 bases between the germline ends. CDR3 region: CASSVGGGIEAFF. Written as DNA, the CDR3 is TGTGCCAGCAGCGTAGGTGGTGGGATTGAAGCTTTCTTT.

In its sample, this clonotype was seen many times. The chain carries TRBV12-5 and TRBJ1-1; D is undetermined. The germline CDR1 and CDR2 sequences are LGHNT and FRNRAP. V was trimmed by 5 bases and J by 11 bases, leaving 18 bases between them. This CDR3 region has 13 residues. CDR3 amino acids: CASGALKGAAAFF. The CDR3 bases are TGTGCTAGTGGTGCCCTGAAGGGCGCGGCTGCTTTCTTT.